What follows are 20 T cell receptor beta chains derived from one specimen sequenced in a study of blood T cell repertoires in COVID-19. TCRdb keeps only in-frame clones here, not all; method: immunoSEQ multiplex PCR. Of roughly 160,000 clones in the sample, less than 85% were seen once. The sequencing input was peripheral blood. Receptor source: a woman aged 55-75 years with COVID-19, enrolled during active disease.

The chain has TRBV6-5 and TRBJ2-5, with a tentative D call TRBD2 (5 bases). The CDR3 is made up of 12 amino acids. V lost 11 bases, J lost 5 bases, and 15 bases lay in between. Germline loops: CDR1 MNHEY, CDR2 SVGAGI. CDR3 sequence (DNA): TGTGCCGCCGAGAAGAGGGCGGAGACCCAGTACTTC. The encoded protein is CAAEKRAETQYF.

CDR3 coding DNA: TGCGCCAGCAGCGGGACCGGGACAGGGGAGGGCTACACCTTC. Its protein is CASSGTGTGEGYTF. The genes are TRBV5-1 and TRBJ1-2, with 10 bases fitting TRBD1. CDR1 SGHRS and CDR2 YFSETQ come from the germline V gene. V gave up 4 bases and J gave up 8 bases; unmatched junction bases: 8. CDR3 length: 14 residues.

The V and J genes are TRBV29-1 and TRBJ1-2; a possible D gene is TRBD1 (6 bases). The CDR3 runs to 11 residues. The germline V gene has CDR1 SQVTM and CDR2 ANQGSEA. V lost 8 bases, J lost 6 bases, and 13 bases lay in between. CDR3 loop: CSITGPHGYTF. In nucleotides, the CDR3 is TGCAGCATCACAGGGCCCCATGGCTACACCTTC.

The chain employs TRBV5-1 and TRBJ2-2; maybe TRBD2 (6 bases). This CDR3 contains 15 residues. V was clipped by 2 bases and J by 6 bases, with 14 bases between them. Per germline, CDR1 SGHRS and CDR2 YFSETQ. The CDR3 DNA reads TGCGCCAGCAGCTTAGGGACTGGAAGAGCCGGGGAGCTGTTTTTT. Its protein is CASSLGTGRAGELFF.

The CDR3 region is CASSTRQNTEAFF. CDR3 nucleotide sequence: TGTGCCAGCAGCACAAGACAGAACACTGAAGCTTTCTTT. The chain has TRBV5-4 and TRBJ1-1; D is unresolved. V lost 4 bases to trimming and J lost 1 base, with 8 bases between them. This CDR3 is 13 amino acids long. Germline assignment: CDR1 SGHNT and CDR2 YYREEE (reference sequence).

The rearrangement joins TRBV5-6 to TRBJ2-7, with a possible D match to TRBD1 (5 bases). CDR1 and CDR2 from the germline V gene are SGHDT and YYEEEE. The CDR3 covers 15 residues. V shed 0 bases and J shed 3 bases, with 13 bases lying between them. Here the CDR3 reads CASSLAPGLGYEQYV. CDR3 sequence (DNA): TGTGCCAGCAGCTTGGCCCCAGGGTTGGGCTACGAGCAGTACGTC.

V usage is TRBV3-1 (or the pseudogene TRBV3-2) and J usage is TRBJ2-5; 9 nucleotides line up with TRBD1. J was trimmed by 4 bases and V by 3 bases; bases with no gene match: 9. The CDR3 totals 16 residues. Germline V gives CDR1 LGHDT, CDR2 YNNKEL (reference sequence). CDR3 sequence reads: CASSHTRTGVLETQYF. CDR3 in DNA: TGTGCCAGCAGCCACACCCGGACAGGGGTCTTAGAGACCCAGTACTTC.

CDR3 sequence (DNA): TGTGCCAGCAGCCCCTTGGGACTGGAACAGACCCAGTACTTC. It is translated as CASSPLGLEQTQYF. This rearrangement joins TRBV4-2 to TRBJ2-5, with D tentatively TRBD2 (6 bases). CDR3 length: 14 residues. The ends were cut back, 4 bases at V and 6 bases at J, with 15 bases in the middle. Germline CDR1 LGHNA, CDR2 YNFKEQ.

The CDR3 bases are TGTGCCAGTAGTACCGACCTTAGGGGCGGGGAGCTGTTTTTT. Its translation: CASSTDLRGGELFF. The J gene is TRBJ2-2, the V gene TRBV19, with D perhaps matching TRBD1 (5 bases). The CDR3 sequence is 14 residues long. Trimming pared 4 bases from V and 7 bases from J, leaving 13 bases between. Germline V lookup: CDR1 LNHDA, CDR2 SQIVND (reference sequence).

The genes are TRBV28 and TRBJ2-3; 9 bases are shared with TRBD2. The CDR3 is 15 amino acids. Per germline, CDR1 MDHEN and CDR2 SYDVKM. V lost 6 bases and J lost 4; bases outside the gene matches: 8. The CDR3: CASREYSGSADTQYF. CDR3 DNA sequence: TGTGCCAGCAGGGAGTATAGCGGGAGCGCAGATACGCAGTATTTT.

The V and J genes are TRBV5-1 and TRBJ2-1; 8 bases are a match to TRBD2. The ends lost 3 bases at V and 9 bases at J; junction bases unmatched: 8. The CDR3 is 14 amino acids. Germline loops: CDR1 SGHRS, CDR2 YFSETQ. CDR3 sequence reads: CASSSGTRGGEQFF. The CDR3, as DNA: TGCGCCAGCAGCTCCGGGACTAGAGGTGGTGAGCAGTTCTTC.

This chain links TRBV7-9 with TRBJ1-1; maybe TRBD1 (5 bases). CDR1 is SEHNR and CDR2 is FQNEAQ in the germline V gene (reference sequence). CDR3 size: 14 residues. Trimming removed 6 bases from V and 0 bases from J, with 11 bases in between. The CDR3 loop reads CASSLTAMNTEAFF. CDR3 bases: TGTGCCAGCAGTCTGACAGCCATGAACACTGAAGCTTTCTTT.

This rearrangement joins TRBV2 to TRBJ2-2, with D perhaps matching TRBD1 (6 bases). Per germline, CDR1 SNHLY and CDR2 FYNNEI. The length of the CDR3 is 18 residues. Trimming shortened V by 7 bases and J by 0 bases, and 21 bases separated the two germline ends. The CDR3 DNA is TGTGCCAGCACCCCCCGGCAGGGGCCATTCGCGAACACCGGGGAGCTGTTTTTT. Its protein product is CASTPRQGPFANTGELFF.

This chain joins TRBV5-4 and TRBJ2-7; TRBD2 is a possible D gene (6 bases). Germline V gene sequence: CDR1 SGHNT, CDR2 YYREEE (reference sequence). V lost 0 bases, J lost 0 bases, and 10 bases lay in between. There are 15 residues in the CDR3. The CDR3 protein is CASSLAGTFSYEQYF. CDR3 in DNA: TGTGCCAGCAGCTTGGCCGGGACTTTCTCCTACGAGCAGTACTTC.

This chain connects TRBV6-5 to TRBJ2-7; 7 positions agree with TRBD1. Looked up from germline, CDR1 is MNHEY and CDR2 is SVGAGI. V lost 4 bases, J lost 5 bases, and 5 bases stayed unmatched. This CDR3 contains 13 residues. The CDR3 loop reads CASSWRQGHEQYV. The DNA of the CDR3 is TGTGCCAGCAGTTGGAGACAGGGCCACGAGCAGTACGTC.

The V and J genes are TRBV7-8 and TRBJ1-6; 8 bases map to TRBD1. V was clipped by 5 bases and J by 0 bases; unmatched bases: 12. This CDR3 is 19 amino acids long. From germline, CDR1 is SGHVS and CDR2 FQNEAQ. CDR3 coding DNA: TGTGCCAGCAGCACAAGACCGGGACAGGAGAGCTCCTATAATTCACCCCTCCACTTT. Its protein product is CASSTRPGQESSYNSPLHF.

This clone was counted a few times. CDR3 DNA: TGTGCCAGCAGCCAATGGCAGGGAGGGACTGAAGCTTTCTTT. Encoded protein: CASSQWQGGTEAFF. The gene calls are TRBV14 and TRBJ1-1, with D tentatively TRBD1 (5 bases). This CDR3 contains 14 residues. The germline V gene has CDR1 SGHDN and CDR2 FVKESK. The V end was cut by 2 bases, the J end by 5 bases, with 12 bases between. Using reference TRBV14 and TRBJ1-1 for the parts outside the CDR3, the full variable domain is EAGVTQFPSHSVIEKGQTVTLRCDPISGHDNLYWYRRVMGKEIKFLLHFVKESKQDESGMPNNRFLAERTGGTYSTLKVQPAELEDSGVYFCASSQWQGGTEAFFGQGTRLTVV.

J is TRBJ1-4 and V is TRBV5-1; the D is unclear. V was clipped by 0 bases and J by 0 bases, with 12 bases between them. Germline V gene sequence: CDR1 SGHRS, CDR2 YFSETQ. The CDR3 runs to 17 residues. CDR3 loop: CASSLAGVRPTNEKLFF. For the CDR3, the DNA is TGCGCCAGCAGCTTGGCCGGGGTGAGGCCAACTAATGAAAAACTGTTTTTT.

The rearrangement joins TRBV29-1 to TRBJ2-7, with 7 nucleotides matching TRBD1. The CDR3 loop spans 14 amino acids. Looked up from germline, CDR1 is SQVTM and CDR2 is ANQGSEA. V lost 1 base and J lost 3; bases outside the gene matches: 6. CDR3 nucleotide sequence: TGCAGCGTTGAAGGATGGGCAGGGGGCTACGAGCAGTACGTC. Its protein product is CSVEGWAGGYEQYV.

The CDR3 reads CASSLGLAGAKETQYF. The CDR3, as DNA: TGTGCCAGCAGCTTAGGACTAGCGGGGGCAAAAGAGACCCAGTACTTC. The chain joins TRBV7-8 to TRBJ2-5; 12 nucleotides align to TRBD2. CDR3 length: 16 residues. Germline V gives CDR1 SGHVS, CDR2 FQNEAQ. V trimming: 1 base; J trimming: 3 bases; junction bases outside the gene matches: 3.